What follows are 28 T cell receptor beta chains derived from one specimen sequenced in a study of Graves' ophthalmopathy and Graves' hyperthyroidism (dated by TCRdb to 2016 to 2019). Instrument used: Illumina HiSeq 2000. TCR beta CDR3 regions were amplified from RNA transcripts for repertoire sequencing. The first round was an RT-PCR using HTBI primers with the Qiagen OneStep RT-PCR kit, and this first round was followed by a second-round multiplex PCR, then size selection and purification. The public sequencing data were trimmed at Q25 with fastp and processed into clonotypes with MiXCR by TCRdb, which kept only in-frame beta chains. CDR3 protein sequences are deduplicated, and each keeps its most common genes and DNA. This sample holds about 740,000 distinct CDR3 sequences; around 40% were observed only once. The ten top clones hold 40% to 45% of the sample. Material for sequencing was peripheral blood. These receptors were obtained from an adult man with Graves' ophthalmopathy.

This clonotype was found many times. One junction end does not reproduce the germline sequence, and a read error may be involved. The chain joins TRBV5-1 to TRBJ2-2; D is ambiguous. This CDR3 has 14 residues. Germline-derived CDR1 and CDR2 are SGHRS and YFSETQ. CDR3 DNA: TGTGCCAGCAGCTTAGATTCACGGACCGGGGAGCTGTTTTTT. This translates into CASSLDSRTGELFF.

Only a few counts were recorded for this clonotype. J is TRBJ2-5 and V is TRBV29-1, with unresolved D. There are 13 residues in the CDR3. CDR1 is SQVTM and CDR2 is ANQGSEA in the germline V gene. Trimming cost V 4 bases and J 0 bases, with 9 bases left between them. The CDR3 nucleotides read TGCAGCGTTGGCTGGGCGTACCAAGAGACCCAGTACTTC. Encoded protein: CSVGWAYQETQYF.

The sample holds a few counts of this clonotype. The chain recombines TRBV7-9 with TRBJ1-2; the D gene is possibly TRBD1 (5 bases). There are 12 residues in the CDR3. V was pared by 11 bases and J by 7 bases, with 17 bases between. Germline V CDR1 and CDR2: SEHNR, FQNEAQ (reference sequence). CDR3 in DNA: TGTGCCTGGAGTCTGGGGACCGGTGGCTACACCTTC. Protein product: CAWSLGTGGYTF.

This clonotype was observed once. A much larger clone lies one base from this, so it may be a read error. CDR3 region: CASSLARSGGLFF. The CDR3 DNA reads TGTGCCAGCAGCTTAGCGCGTTCCGGGGGGCTGTTTTTT. The chain employs TRBV25-1 and TRBJ2-2; D may be TRBD2 (6 bases). The CDR3 has 13 amino acids. Germline loops: CDR1 MGHDK, CDR2 SYGVNS.

In its sample, this clonotype was seen many times. The chain joins TRBV7-9 to TRBJ1-2; no clear D. Trimming took 2 bases from V and 4 from J, leaving 5 bases between them. Germline V gene sequence: CDR1 SEHNR, CDR2 FQNEAQ (reference sequence). The CDR3 length is 12 residues. CDR3 bases: TGTGCCAGCAGCTTATCGGCCTATGGCTACACCTTC. It encodes CASSLSAYGYTF. The full variable domain, its missing parts supplied by reference TRBV7-9 and TRBJ1-2, is DTGVSQNPRHKITKRGQNVTFRCDPISEHNRLYWYRQTLGQGPEFLTYFQNEAQLEKSRLLSDRFSAERPKGSFSTLEIQRTEQGDSAMYLCASSLSAYGYTFGSGTRLTVV.

This clonotype was recorded many times. The chain couples TRBV20-1 to TRBJ1-2; no reliable D call. Trimming removed 3 bases at V and 4 bases at J, with 12 bases between. The CDR3 is 13 residues long. Per germline, CDR1 DFQATT and CDR2 SNEGSKA (reference sequence). CDR3 protein: CSASAYETYGYTF. CDR3 nucleotide sequence: TGCAGTGCTAGTGCGTACGAAACCTATGGCTACACCTTC.

The chain recombines TRBV2 with TRBJ1-4; the D gene is possibly TRBD1 (6 bases). The germline V gene has CDR1 SNHLY and CDR2 FYNNEI. The V gene lost 1 base and the J gene lost 5 bases, with 11 bases spanning the gap. This CDR3 is 15 amino acids long. The CDR3: CASSEGDRLNEKLFF. The CDR3 coding sequence is TGTGCCAGCAGTGAAGGAGACAGGCTGAATGAAAAACTGTTTTTT.

The rearrangement links TRBV5-8 to TRBJ1-2; maybe TRBD1 (6 bases). Germline V gene data show CDR1 as SGHTS and CDR2 as YDEGEE. This CDR3 has 16 residues. Trimming took off 4 bases at V and 4 bases at J, with 20 bases between the two ends. CDR3 loop: CASSMLSTGLTYGYTF. CDR3 coding DNA: TGTGCCAGCAGCATGCTCTCGACAGGACTCACCTATGGCTACACCTTC.

This chain joins TRBV24-1 and TRBJ1-5; TRBD1 is a possible D gene (5 bases). The CDR3 length is 16 residues. Germline CDR1 is KGHDR and CDR2 is SFDVKD. V lost 4 bases, J lost 3 bases, and 15 bases lay in between. The CDR3 here is CATSDPGSGLNQPQHF. CDR3 DNA: TGTGCCACCAGTGACCCAGGGTCAGGGCTCAATCAGCCCCAGCATTTT.

The chain carries TRBV7-3 and TRBJ2-5; the match to TRBD2 covers 8 bases. Germline trimming cut 1 base from V and 5 bases from J; bases unmatched to any gene: 12. There are 17 residues in the CDR3. The germline V gene encodes CDR1 SGHTA and CDR2 FQGTGA. The CDR3 sequence is CASSLIGKRGGLETQYF. In DNA form, the CDR3 reads TGTGCCAGCAGCTTAATAGGGAAACGGGGGGGCCTGGAGACCCAGTACTTC.

This clonotype was seen just once. The CDR3 here is CARATGGDYYEQYF. CDR3 in DNA: TGTGCTAGAGCGACAGGGGGCGATTACTACGAGCAGTACTTC. V and J are TRBV11-1 and TRBJ2-7; 10 bases fit TRBD1. Per the germline V gene, CDR1 is SGHAT and CDR2 is FQDESV (reference sequence). This CDR3 is built from 14 residues.

This clonotype was counted many times. The rearrangement links TRBV15 to TRBJ1-4; D is uncertain. The V end was cut by 6 bases, the J end by 0 bases, with 8 bases between. CDR1 LNHNV and CDR2 YYDKDF come from the germline V gene (reference sequence). CDR3 length equals 14 residues. This CDR3 is CATRLGATNEKLFF. Written as DNA, the CDR3 is TGTGCCACCAGGTTAGGAGCAACTAATGAAAAACTGTTTTTT.

V and J are TRBV4-2 and TRBJ1-1; D possibly corresponds to TRBD1 (5 bases). Germline CDR1 and CDR2: LGHNA and YNFKEQ. Trimming removed 1 base from V and 0 bases from J, with 15 bases in between. The CDR3 spans 17 residues. The DNA of the CDR3 is TGTGCCAGCAGCCAAGTTTCCAGGGCCAGCATGAACACTGAAGCTTTCTTT. It specifies CASSQVSRASMNTEAFF.

This rearrangement joins TRBV7-9 to TRBJ2-7, with 8 bases lining up with TRBD2. The CDR3 is 18 amino acids. With 2 bases clipped from V and 0 bases from J, the junction kept 12 bases outside the gene matches. Germline CDR1 SEHNR, CDR2 FQNEAQ (reference sequence). The CDR3 protein is CASSLLPPSGLSSYEQYF. The DNA for the CDR3 is TGTGCCAGCAGCTTACTCCCTCCTAGCGGGCTAAGCTCCTACGAGCAGTACTTC.

V gene TRBV14 combines with J gene TRBJ2-5; D call uncertain. The CDR3 contains 12 residues. V shed 1 base and J shed 7 bases, with 7 bases lying between them. Germline CDR1 is SGHDN and CDR2 is FVKESK. The CDR3 here is CASSQGPGTQYF. The CDR3 DNA sequence: TGTGCCAGCAGCCAAGGCCCCGGGACCCAGTACTTC. The full variable domain, its missing parts supplied by reference TRBV14 and TRBJ2-5, is EAGVTQFPSHSVIEKGQTVTLRCDPISGHDNLYWYRRVMGKEIKFLLHFVKESKQDESGMPNNRFLAERTGGTYSTLKVQPAELEDSGVYFCASSQGPGTQYFGPGTRLLVL.

The rearrangement joins TRBV9 to TRBJ2-7; 14 bases are a match to TRBD2. CDR3 size: 15 residues. J lost 4 bases, V lost 4 bases, and 4 bases had no gene match. From germline, CDR1 is SGDLS and CDR2 YYNGEE. CDR3 DNA: TGTGCCAGCAGCCGAGGGACTAGCGGGAGTTACGAGCAGTACTTC. The encoded protein is CASSRGTSGSYEQYF.

Here the CDR3 reads CSARGQGMAYNSPLHF. CDR3 bases: TGCAGTGCCCGGGGACAGGGGATGGCCTATAATTCACCCCTCCACTTT. The chain joins TRBV20-1 to TRBJ1-6, with 10 nucleotides matching TRBD1. The CDR3 totals 16 residues. Trimming at V came to 6 bases and at J to 2 bases, leaving 7 bases not matched to a gene. Germline CDR1 DFQATT, CDR2 SNEGSKA (reference sequence).

On this clonotype: The junction departs from germline at one end; a sequencing error may be responsible. In nucleotides, the CDR3 is TGTGCCAGCAGTTCCCGTGTAGGCTATCAGCCCCAGCATTTT. Its translation: CASSSRVGYQPQHF. The chain combines TRBV24-1 with TRBJ1-5; D remains ambiguous. The CDR3 spans 14 residues. Germline loops: CDR1 KGHDR, CDR2 SFDVKD.

V gene TRBV7-9 combines with J gene TRBJ2-7; perhaps TRBD1 as D (5 bases). CDR1 and CDR2 from the germline V gene are SEHNR and FQNEAQ (reference sequence). V was shortened by 5 bases and J by 3 bases, with 17 bases between the two germline ends. The CDR3 sequence is 15 residues long. The CDR3 protein is CASSPPQGLFYEQYF. CDR3 nucleotide sequence: TGTGCCAGCAGCCCCCCGCAGGGCCTTTTCTACGAGCAGTACTTC.

CDR3 sequence (DNA): TGTACCAGCATCCGTCCCGGGACAGGGGAAGAGACCCAGTACTTC. It specifies CTSIRPGTGEETQYF. The V call is TRBV7-2, the J call TRBJ2-5, with 10 bases lining up with TRBD1. Germline lookup yields CDR1 SGHTA and CDR2 FQGNSA. This CDR3 is 15 amino acids long. Unmatched junction bases numbered 8, after V lost 7 bases and J lost 3 bases. The variable domain in full, completed from reference TRBV7-2 and TRBJ2-5, reads GAGVSQSPSNKVTEKGKDVELRCDPISGHTALYWYRQSLGQGLEFLIYFQGNSAPDKSGLPSDRFSAERTGGSVSTLTIQRTQQEDSAVYLCTSIRPGTGEETQYFGPGTRLLVL.

The V call is TRBV5-1, the J call TRBJ2-5; 7 bases match TRBD2. Germline V gene sequence: CDR1 SGHRS, CDR2 YFSETQ. After removal of 4 bases from V and 5 bases from J, the junction contained 5 bases not matched to a gene. The CDR3 loop spans 13 amino acids. The CDR3 nucleotides are TGCGCCAGCAGCCTATGGACTAGGGAGACCCAGTACTTC. This translates into CASSLWTRETQYF. The full variable domain, its missing parts supplied by reference TRBV5-1 and TRBJ2-5, is KAGVTQTPRYLIKTRGQQVTLSCSPISGHRSVSWYQQTPGQGLQFLFEYFSETQRNKGNFPGRFSGRQFSNSRSEMNVSTLELGDSALYLCASSLWTRETQYFGPGTRLLVL.

This clonotype was found many times. The V and J genes are TRBV12-3 or TRBV12-4 and TRBJ1-5, with D unresolved. This CDR3 has 14 residues. V was cut by 6 bases and J by 2 bases, with 11 bases left in between. The CDR3 bases are TGTGCCAGCAGAGAGGGAGTGGGCAATCAGCCCCAGCATTTT. The encoded protein is CASREGVGNQPQHF.

This clonotype showed up just a few times. The V and J genes are TRBV2 and TRBJ1-6, with 9 bases aligning to TRBD1. V dropped 5 bases and J dropped 9; count of bases not matched to a gene: 8. This CDR3 comprises 15 residues. Looked up from germline, CDR1 is SNHLY and CDR2 is FYNNEI. The CDR3 nucleotides read TGTGCCAGCAGTTACTGGGACAGGGCCTCTTCACCCCTCCACTTT. Translation gives CASSYWDRASSPLHF.

This chain links TRBV5-4 with TRBJ1-1; D might be TRBD1 (6 bases). Per germline, CDR1 SGHNT and CDR2 YYREEE (reference sequence). The CDR3 spans 14 residues. The V end was cut by 3 bases, the J end by 1 base, with 10 bases between. DNA for the CDR3: TGTGCCAGCAGCTCTACGGGACAGAACACTGAAGCTTTCTTT. Residues: CASSSTGQNTEAFF.

This clonotype was picked up many times. This chain links TRBV7-2 with TRBJ2-7; no reliable D call. Germline V gene lookup returns CDR1 SGHTA and CDR2 FQGNSA. V dropped 3 bases and J dropped 2 bases, with 8 bases sitting between them. This CDR3 has 13 amino acids. CDR3 loop: CASSFPQAYEQYF. CDR3 DNA: TGTGCCAGCAGCTTCCCCCAGGCCTACGAGCAGTACTTC.

This clonotype was seen a single time. This rearrangement joins TRBV10-1 to TRBJ2-3, with 9 bases matching TRBD1. V lost 8 bases to trimming and J lost 2 bases; unmatched junction nucleotides: 11. In germline, CDR1 is WNHNN, CDR2 SYGVQD (reference sequence). The CDR3 covers 16 residues. In DNA form, the CDR3 reads TGCGCCAGCGGAAGGACAGGGGAGATACCCACAGATACGCAGTATTTT. As protein: CASGRTGEIPTDTQYF.

J is TRBJ1-1 and V is TRBV7-9, with D possibly TRBD1 on 6 matching bases. The CDR3 is 13 amino acids. Trimming left V 4 bases short and J 6 bases short, with 12 bases between. Germline lookup yields CDR1 SEHNR and CDR2 FQNEAQ (reference sequence). CDR3 DNA: TGTGCCAGCAGCTCACAGGAGGGGGCTGAAGCTTTCTTT. Protein sequence: CASSSQEGAEAFF.

This clonotype was recorded many times. The chain is built from TRBV2 and TRBJ1-6; weak D call: TRBD1 (6 bases). The CDR3 totals 15 residues. Germline V gives CDR1 SNHLY, CDR2 FYNNEI. The ends were cut back, 6 bases at V and 5 bases at J, with 14 bases in the middle. This CDR3 is CASRTGQMDNSPLHF. CDR3 DNA sequence: TGTGCCAGCAGGACTGGACAGATGGATAATTCACCCCTCCACTTT.